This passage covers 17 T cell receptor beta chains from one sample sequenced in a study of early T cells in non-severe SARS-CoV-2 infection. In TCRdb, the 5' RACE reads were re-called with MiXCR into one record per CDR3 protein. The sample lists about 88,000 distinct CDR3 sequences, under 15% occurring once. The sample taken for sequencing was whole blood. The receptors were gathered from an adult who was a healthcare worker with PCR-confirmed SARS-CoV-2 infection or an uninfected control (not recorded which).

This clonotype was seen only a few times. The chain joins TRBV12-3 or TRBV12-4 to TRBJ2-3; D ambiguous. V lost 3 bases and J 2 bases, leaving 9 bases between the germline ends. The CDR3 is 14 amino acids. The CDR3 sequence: CASSFGINTDTQYF. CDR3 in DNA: TGTGCCAGCAGTTTTGGTATAAACACAGATACGCAGTATTTT.

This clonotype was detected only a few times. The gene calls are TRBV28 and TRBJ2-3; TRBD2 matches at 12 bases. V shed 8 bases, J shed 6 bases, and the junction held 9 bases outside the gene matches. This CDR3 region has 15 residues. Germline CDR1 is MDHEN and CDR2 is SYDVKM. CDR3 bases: TGTGCCAGCGGGACCAGGACTAGCGGGACGGATACGCAGTATTTT. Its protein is CASGTRTSGTDTQYF.

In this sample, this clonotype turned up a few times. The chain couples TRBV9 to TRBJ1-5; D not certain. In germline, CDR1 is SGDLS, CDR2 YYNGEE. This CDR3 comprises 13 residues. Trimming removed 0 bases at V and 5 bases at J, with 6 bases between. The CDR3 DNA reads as TGTGCCAGCAGCGTAGGTGACCATCAGCCCCAGCATTTT. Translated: CASSVGDHQPQHF.

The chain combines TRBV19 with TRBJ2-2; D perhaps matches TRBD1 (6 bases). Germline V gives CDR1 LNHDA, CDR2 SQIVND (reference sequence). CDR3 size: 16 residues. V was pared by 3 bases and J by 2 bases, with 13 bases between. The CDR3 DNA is TGTGCCAGTAGTATGGTAGGGGGAATTAACACCGGGGAGCTGTTTTTT. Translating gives CASSMVGGINTGELFF. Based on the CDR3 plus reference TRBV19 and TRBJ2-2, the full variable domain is DGGITQSPKYLFRKEGQNVTLSCEQNLNHDAMYWYRQDPGQGLRLIYYSQIVNDFQKGDIAEGYSVSREKKESFPLTVTSAQKNPTAFYLCASSMVGGINTGELFFGEGSRLTVL.

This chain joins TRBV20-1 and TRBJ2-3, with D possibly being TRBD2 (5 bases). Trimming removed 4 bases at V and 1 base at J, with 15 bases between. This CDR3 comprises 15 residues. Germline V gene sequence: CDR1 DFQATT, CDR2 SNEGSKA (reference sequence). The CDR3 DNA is TGCAGTGCTAAAAGGCCTGAGGGAGGCACAGATACGCAGTATTTT. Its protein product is CSAKRPEGGTDTQYF.

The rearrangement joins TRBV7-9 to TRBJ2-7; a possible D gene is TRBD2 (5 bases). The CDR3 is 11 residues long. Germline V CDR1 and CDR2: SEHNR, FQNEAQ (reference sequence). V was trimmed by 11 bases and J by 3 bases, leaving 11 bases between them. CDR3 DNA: TGTGCCGGAGGCAGAGACTACGAGCAGTACTTC. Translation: CAGGRDYEQYF.

The CDR3 DNA is TGTGCCAGCAGTTTTTCCCATAATTCACCCCTCCACTTT. This translates into CASSFSHNSPLHF. The rearrangement links TRBV6-6 to TRBJ1-6; no definite D call. Germline values: CDR1 MNHNY, CDR2 SVGAGI (reference sequence). The CDR3 is made up of 13 amino acids. Deletions cut 4 bases from V and 5 bases from J, with 6 bases between.

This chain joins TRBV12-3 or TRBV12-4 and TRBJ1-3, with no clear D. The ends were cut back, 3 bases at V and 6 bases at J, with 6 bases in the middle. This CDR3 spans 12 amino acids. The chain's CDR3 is CASSFLSNTIYF. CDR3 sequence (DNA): TGTGCCAGCAGTTTTCTGTCAAACACCATATATTTT.

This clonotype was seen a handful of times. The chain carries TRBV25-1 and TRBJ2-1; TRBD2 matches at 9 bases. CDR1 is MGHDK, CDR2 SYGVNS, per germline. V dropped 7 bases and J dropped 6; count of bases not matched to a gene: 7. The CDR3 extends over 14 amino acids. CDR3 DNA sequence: TGTGCCAGCAACGCGGGAGGGCCGGGCAATGAGCAGTTCTTC. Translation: CASNAGGPGNEQFF.

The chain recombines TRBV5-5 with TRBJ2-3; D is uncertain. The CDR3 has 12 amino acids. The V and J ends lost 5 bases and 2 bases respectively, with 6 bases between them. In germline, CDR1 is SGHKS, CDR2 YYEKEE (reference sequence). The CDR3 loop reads CASRSPTDTQYF. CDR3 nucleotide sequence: TGTGCCAGCAGATCACCCACAGATACGCAGTATTTT.

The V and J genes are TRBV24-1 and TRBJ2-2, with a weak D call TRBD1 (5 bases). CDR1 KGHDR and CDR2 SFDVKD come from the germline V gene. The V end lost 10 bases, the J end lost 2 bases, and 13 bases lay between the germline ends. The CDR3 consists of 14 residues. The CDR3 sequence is CATSPQANTGELFF. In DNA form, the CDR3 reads TGTGCCACTTCACCACAGGCTAACACCGGGGAGCTGTTTTTT.

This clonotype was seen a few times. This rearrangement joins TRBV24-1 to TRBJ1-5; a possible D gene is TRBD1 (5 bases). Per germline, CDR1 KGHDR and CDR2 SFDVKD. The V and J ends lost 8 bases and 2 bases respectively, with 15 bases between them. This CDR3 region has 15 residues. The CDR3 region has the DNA TGTGCCACCACTCTCGCGGGCAGGGGCAATCAGCCCCAGCATTTT. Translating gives CATTLAGRGNQPQHF.

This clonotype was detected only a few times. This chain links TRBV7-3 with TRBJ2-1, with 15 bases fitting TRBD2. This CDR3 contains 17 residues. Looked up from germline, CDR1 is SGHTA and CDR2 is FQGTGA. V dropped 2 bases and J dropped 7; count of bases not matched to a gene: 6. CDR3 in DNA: TGTGCCAGCAGCTTACGGGGACTAGCGGGAGGAAAGAATGAGCAGTTCTTC. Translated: CASSLRGLAGGKNEQFF.

This CDR3 reads CASSSWTSGDYEQYF. In nucleotides, the CDR3 is TGTGCCAGCAGCTCATGGACTAGCGGGGACTACGAGCAGTACTTC. The gene calls are TRBV3-1 and TRBJ2-7, with TRBD2 matching 12 bases. Germline V CDR1 and CDR2: LGHDT, YNNKEL (reference sequence). V shed 5 bases and J 3 bases; nucleotides not matched to a gene: 5. The CDR3 has 15 amino acids.

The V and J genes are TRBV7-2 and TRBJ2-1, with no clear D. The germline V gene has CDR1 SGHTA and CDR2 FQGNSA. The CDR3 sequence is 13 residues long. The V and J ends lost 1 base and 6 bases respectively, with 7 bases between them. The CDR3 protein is CASSLGSVNEQFF. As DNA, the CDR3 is TGTGCCAGCAGCTTAGGTTCCGTCAATGAGCAGTTCTTC.

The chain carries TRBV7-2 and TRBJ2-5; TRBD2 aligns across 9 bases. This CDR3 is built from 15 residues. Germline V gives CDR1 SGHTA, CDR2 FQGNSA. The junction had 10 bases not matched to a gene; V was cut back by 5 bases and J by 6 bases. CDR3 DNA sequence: TGTGCCAGCAGCCGAACACGACTAGCGGCGCAGACCCAGTACTTC. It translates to CASSRTRLAAQTQYF.

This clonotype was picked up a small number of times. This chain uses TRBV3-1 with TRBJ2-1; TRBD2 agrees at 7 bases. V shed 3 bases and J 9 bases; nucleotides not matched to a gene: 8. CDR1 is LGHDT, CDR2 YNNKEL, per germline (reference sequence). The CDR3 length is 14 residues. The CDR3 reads CASSQASGATEQFF. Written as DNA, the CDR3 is TGTGCCAGCAGCCAGGCAAGCGGGGCGACTGAGCAGTTCTTC.